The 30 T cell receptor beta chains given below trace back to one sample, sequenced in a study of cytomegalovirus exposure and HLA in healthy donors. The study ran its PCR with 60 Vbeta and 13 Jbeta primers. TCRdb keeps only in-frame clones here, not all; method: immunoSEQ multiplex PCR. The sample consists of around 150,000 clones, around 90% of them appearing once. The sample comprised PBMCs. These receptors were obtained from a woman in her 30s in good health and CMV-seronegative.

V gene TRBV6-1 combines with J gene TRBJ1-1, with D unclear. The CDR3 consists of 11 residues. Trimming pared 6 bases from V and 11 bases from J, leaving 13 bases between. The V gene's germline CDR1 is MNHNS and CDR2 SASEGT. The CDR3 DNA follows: TGTGCCAGCAGCTCCGGGGAAAGGGCTTTCTTT. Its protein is CASSSGERAFF.

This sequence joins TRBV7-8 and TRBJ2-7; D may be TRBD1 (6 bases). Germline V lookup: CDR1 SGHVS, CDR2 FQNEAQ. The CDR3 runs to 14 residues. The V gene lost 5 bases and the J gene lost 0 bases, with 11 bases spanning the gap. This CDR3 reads CASSPLDSSYEQYF. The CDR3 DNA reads TGTGCCAGCAGCCCGTTGGACAGCTCCTACGAGCAGTACTTC.

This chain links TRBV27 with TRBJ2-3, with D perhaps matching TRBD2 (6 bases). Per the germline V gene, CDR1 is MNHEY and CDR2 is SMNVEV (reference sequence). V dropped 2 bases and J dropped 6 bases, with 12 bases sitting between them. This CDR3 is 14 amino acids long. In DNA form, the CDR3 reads TGTGCCAGCAGTTTAGGCGGGGTAAGGGATACGCAGTATTTT. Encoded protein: CASSLGGVRDTQYF.

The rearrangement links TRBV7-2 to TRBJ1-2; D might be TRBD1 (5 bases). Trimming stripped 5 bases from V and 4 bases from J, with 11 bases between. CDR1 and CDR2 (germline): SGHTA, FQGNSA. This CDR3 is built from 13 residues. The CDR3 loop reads CASSLDRSYGYTF. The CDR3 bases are TGTGCCAGCAGCCTAGACAGAAGCTATGGCTACACCTTC.

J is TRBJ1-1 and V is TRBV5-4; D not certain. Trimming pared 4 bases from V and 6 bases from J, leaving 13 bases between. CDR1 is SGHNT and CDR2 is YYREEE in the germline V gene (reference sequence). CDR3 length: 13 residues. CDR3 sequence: CASSLLMGPEAFF. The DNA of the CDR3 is TGTGCCAGCAGCCTACTAATGGGTCCTGAAGCTTTCTTT.

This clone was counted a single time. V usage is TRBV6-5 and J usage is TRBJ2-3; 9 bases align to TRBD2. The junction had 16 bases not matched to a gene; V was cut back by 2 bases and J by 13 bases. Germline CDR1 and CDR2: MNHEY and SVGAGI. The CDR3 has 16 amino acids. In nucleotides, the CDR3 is TGTGCCAGCAGTTACCGCTCGTTGCGGGGGGGGGTCAAAGAGTATTTT. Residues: CASSYRSLRGGVKEYF.

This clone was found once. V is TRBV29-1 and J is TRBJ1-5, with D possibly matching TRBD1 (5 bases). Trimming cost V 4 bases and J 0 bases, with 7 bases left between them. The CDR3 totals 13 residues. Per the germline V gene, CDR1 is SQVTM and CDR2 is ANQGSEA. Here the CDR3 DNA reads TGCAGCGTTGCAGGGAATAGCAATCAGCCCCAGCATTTT. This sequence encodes CSVAGNSNQPQHF.

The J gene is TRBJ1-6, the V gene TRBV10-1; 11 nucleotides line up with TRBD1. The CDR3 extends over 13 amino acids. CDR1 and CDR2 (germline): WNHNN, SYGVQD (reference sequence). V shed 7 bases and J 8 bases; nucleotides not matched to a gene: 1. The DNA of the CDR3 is TGCGCCAGCACGGGACAGGGGGATTCACCCCTCCACTTT. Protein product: CASTGQGDSPLHF.

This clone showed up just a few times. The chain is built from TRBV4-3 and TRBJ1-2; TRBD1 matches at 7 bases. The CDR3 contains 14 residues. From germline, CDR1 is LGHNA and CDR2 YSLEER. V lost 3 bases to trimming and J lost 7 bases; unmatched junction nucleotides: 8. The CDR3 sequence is CASSQDEGARGYTF. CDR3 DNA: TGCGCCAGCAGCCAGGACGAGGGGGCGCGTGGCTACACCTTC.

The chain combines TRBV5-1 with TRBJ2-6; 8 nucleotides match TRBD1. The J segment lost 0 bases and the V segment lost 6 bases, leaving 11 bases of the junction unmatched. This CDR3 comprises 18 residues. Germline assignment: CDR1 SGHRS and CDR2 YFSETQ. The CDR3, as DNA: TGCGCCAGCACTCGATTCACAGGGGGGACCTCTGGGGCCAACGTCCTGACTTTC. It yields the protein CASTRFTGGTSGANVLTF.

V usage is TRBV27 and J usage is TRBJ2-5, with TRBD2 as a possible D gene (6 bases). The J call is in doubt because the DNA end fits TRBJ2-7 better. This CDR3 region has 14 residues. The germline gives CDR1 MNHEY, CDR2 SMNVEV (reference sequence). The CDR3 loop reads CASSLIGAGYEQYF. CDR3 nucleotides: TGTGCCAGCAGTTTAATAGGGGCGGGATACGAGCAGTACTTC.

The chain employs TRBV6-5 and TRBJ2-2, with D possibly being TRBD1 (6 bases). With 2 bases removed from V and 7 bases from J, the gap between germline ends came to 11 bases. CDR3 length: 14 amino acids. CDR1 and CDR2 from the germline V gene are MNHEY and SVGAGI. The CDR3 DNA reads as TGTGCCAGCAGTTACCAGGGGTACGGCGGGGAGCTGTTTTTT. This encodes CASSYQGYGGELFF.

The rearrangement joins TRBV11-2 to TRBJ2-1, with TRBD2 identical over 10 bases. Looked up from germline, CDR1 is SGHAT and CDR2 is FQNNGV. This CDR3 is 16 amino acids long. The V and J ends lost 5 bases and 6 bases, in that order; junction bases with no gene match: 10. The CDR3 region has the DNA TGTGCCAGCAGCGGTCCGACAGCGGGGGGGCCCAATGAGCAGTTCTTC. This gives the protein CASSGPTAGGPNEQFF.

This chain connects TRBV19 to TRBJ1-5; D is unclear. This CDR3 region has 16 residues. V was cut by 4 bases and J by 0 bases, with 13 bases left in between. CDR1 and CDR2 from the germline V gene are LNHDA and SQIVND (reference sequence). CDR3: CASSNIPSPSNQPQHF. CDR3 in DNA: TGTGCCAGTAGTAACATACCTTCACCTAGCAATCAGCCCCAGCATTTT. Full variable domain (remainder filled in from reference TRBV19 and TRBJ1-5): DGGITQSPKYLFRKEGQNVTLSCEQNLNHDAMYWYRQDPGQGLRLIYYSQIVNDFQKGDIAEGYSVSREKKESFPLTVTSAQKNPTAFYLCASSNIPSPSNQPQHFGDGTRLSIL.

The CDR3 coding sequence is TGTGCCAGCAGCCCGCGGGTTTCGAACACCGGGGAGCTGTTTTTT. Encoded protein: CASSPRVSNTGELFF. The chain is built from TRBV9 and TRBJ2-2; maybe TRBD2 (5 bases). V shed 4 bases and J shed 0 bases, with 10 bases lying between them. From germline, CDR1 is SGDLS and CDR2 YYNGEE. The CDR3 loop spans 15 amino acids.

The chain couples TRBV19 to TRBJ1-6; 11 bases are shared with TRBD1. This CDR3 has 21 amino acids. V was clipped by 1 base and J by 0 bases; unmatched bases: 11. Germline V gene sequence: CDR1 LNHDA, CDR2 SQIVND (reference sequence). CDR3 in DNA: TGTGCCAGTAGTATAGGCCGCCGGACAGGGGGCCCGAGCTCCTATAATTCACCCCTCCACTTT. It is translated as CASSIGRRTGGPSSYNSPLHF. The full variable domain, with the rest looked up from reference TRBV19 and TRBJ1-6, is DGGITQSPKYLFRKEGQNVTLSCEQNLNHDAMYWYRQDPGQGLRLIYYSQIVNDFQKGDIAEGYSVSREKKESFPLTVTSAQKNPTAFYLCASSIGRRTGGPSSYNSPLHFGNGTRLTVT.

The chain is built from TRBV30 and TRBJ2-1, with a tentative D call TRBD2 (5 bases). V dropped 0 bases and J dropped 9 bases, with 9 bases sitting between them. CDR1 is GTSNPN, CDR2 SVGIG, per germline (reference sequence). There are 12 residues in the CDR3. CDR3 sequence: CAWSVGGPEQFF. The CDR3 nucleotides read TGTGCCTGGAGTGTTGGCGGGCCTGAGCAGTTCTTC.

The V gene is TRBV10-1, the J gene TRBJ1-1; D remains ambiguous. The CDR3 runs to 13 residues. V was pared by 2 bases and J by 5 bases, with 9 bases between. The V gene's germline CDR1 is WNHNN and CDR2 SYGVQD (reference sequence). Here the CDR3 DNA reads TGCGCCAGCAGTGAGGAGGGAATGACTGAAGCTTTCTTT. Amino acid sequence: CASSEEGMTEAFF.

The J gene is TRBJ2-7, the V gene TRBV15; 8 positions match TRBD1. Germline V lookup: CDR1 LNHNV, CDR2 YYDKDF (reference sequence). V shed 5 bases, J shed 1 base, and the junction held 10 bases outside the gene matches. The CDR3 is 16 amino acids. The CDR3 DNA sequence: TGTGCCACCAGCGTAAGAGCCAACAGGGGGTCCTACGAGCAGTACTTC. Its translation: CATSVRANRGSYEQYF.

CDR3 residues: CAAGGAGTYNEQFF. The CDR3 nucleotides are TGTGCCGCGGGGGGGGCAGGTACCTACAATGAGCAGTTCTTC. V usage is TRBV10-3 and J usage is TRBJ2-1, with 9 bases aligning to TRBD2. CDR3 size: 14 residues. Germline V gives CDR1 ENHRY, CDR2 SYGVKD. V shed 11 bases and J 2 bases; nucleotides not matched to a gene: 7.

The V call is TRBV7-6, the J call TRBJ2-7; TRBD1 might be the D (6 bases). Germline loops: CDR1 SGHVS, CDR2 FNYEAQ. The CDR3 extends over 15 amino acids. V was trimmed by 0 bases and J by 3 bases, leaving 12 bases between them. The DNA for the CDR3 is TGTGCCAGCAGCTTAGCAGGACAGAGCCTCTACGAGCAGTACTTC. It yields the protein CASSLAGQSLYEQYF. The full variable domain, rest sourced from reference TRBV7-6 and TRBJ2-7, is GAGVSQSPRYKVTKRGQDVALRCDPISGHVSLYWYRQALGQGPEFLTYFNYEAQQDKSGLPNDRFSAERPEGSISTLTIQRTEQRDSAMYRCASSLAGQSLYEQYFGPGTRLTVT.

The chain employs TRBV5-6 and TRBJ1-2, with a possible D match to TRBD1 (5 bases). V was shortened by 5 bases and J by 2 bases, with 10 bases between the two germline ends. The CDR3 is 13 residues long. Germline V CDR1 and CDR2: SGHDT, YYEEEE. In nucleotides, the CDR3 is TGTGCCAGCAGGACAGCATCGAACTATGGCTACACCTTC. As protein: CASRTASNYGYTF.

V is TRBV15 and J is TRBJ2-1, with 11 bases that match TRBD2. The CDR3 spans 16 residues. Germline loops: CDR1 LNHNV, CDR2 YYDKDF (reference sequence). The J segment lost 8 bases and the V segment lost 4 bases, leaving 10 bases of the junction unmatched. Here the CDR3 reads CATSTIPSGGKDEQFF. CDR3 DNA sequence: TGTGCCACCAGCACCATTCCTAGCGGGGGGAAGGATGAGCAGTTCTTC.

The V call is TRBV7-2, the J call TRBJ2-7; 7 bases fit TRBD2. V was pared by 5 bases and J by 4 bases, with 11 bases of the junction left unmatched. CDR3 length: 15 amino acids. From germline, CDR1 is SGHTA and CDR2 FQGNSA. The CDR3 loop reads CASSATGGGNYEQYF. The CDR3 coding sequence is TGTGCCAGCAGCGCGACTGGGGGGGGGAATTACGAGCAGTACTTC.

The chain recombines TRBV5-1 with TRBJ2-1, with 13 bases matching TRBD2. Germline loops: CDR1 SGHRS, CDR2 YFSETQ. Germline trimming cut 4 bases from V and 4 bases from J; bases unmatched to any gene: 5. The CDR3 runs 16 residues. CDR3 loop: CASSTRTSGSYNEQFF. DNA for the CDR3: TGCGCCAGCAGCACCCGGACTAGCGGGAGTTACAATGAGCAGTTCTTC.

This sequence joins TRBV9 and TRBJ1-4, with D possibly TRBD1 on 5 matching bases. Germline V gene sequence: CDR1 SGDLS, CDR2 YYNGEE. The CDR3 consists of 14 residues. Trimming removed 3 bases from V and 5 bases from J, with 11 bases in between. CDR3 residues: CASSGTGGNEKLFF. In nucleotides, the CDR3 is TGTGCCAGCAGCGGTACCGGGGGAAATGAAAAACTGTTTTTT. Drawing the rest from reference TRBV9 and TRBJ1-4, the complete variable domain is DSGVTQTPKHLITATGQRVTLRCSPRSGDLSVYWYQQSLDQGLQFLIQYYNGEERAKGNILERFSAQQFPDLHSELNLSSLELGDSALYFCASSGTGGNEKLFFGSGTQLSVL.

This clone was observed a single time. The CDR3, as DNA: TGTGCCAGCAGCTTAGGCAACAGGGGACACAACTATGGCTACACCTTC. Translated: CASSLGNRGHNYGYTF. V usage is TRBV7-2 and J usage is TRBJ1-2; 7 positions agree with TRBD1. The trim removed 1 base at V and 2 bases at J, leaving 7 bases unmatched. CDR3 length: 16 amino acids. CDR1 and CDR2 from the germline V gene are SGHTA and FQGNSA.

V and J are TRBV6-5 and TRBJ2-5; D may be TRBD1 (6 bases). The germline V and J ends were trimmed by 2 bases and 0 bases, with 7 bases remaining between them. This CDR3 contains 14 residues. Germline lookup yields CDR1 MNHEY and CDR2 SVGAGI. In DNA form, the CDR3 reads TGTGCCAGCAGTTACGGGGGCAACCAAGAGACCCAGTACTTC. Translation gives CASSYGGNQETQYF.

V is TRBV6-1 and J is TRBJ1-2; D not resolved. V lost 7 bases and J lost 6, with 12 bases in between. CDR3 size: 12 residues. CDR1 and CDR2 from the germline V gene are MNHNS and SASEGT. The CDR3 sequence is CASTRQRDGYTF. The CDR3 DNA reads TGTGCCAGCACGAGGCAGAGAGATGGCTACACCTTC.

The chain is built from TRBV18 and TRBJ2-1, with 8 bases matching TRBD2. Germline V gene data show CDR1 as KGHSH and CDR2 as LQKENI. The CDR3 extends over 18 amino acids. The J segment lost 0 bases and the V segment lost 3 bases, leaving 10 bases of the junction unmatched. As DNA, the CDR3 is TGTGCCAGCTCACCTCCCGACTCAGCGGGAGCCTCCTACAATGAGCAGTTCTTC. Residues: CASSPPDSAGASYNEQFF.